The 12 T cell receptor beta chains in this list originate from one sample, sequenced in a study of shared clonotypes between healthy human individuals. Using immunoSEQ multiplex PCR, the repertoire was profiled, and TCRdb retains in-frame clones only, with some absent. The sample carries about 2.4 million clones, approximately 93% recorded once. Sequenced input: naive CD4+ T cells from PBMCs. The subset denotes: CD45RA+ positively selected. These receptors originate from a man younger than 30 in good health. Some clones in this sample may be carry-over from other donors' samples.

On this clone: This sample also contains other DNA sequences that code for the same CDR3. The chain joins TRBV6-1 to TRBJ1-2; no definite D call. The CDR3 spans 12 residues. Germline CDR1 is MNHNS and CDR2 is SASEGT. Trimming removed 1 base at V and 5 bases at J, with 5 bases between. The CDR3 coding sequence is TGTGCCAGCAGTGAAGGGTATTATGGCTACACCTTC. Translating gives CASSEGYYGYTF.

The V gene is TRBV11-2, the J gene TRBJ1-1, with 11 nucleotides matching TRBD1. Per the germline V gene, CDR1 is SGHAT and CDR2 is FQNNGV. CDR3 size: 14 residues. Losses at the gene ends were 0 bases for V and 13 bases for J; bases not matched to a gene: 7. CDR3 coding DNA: TGTGCCAGCAGCTTAGATTACATCGGGACAGGGGGTTTCTTT. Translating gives CASSLDYIGTGGFF.

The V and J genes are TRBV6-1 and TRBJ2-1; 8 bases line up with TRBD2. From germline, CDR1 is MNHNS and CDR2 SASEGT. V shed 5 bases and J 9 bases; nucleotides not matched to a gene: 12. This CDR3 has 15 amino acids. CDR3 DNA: TGTGCCAGCAGTATAGCGGGATCCATCCCCGCTGAGCAGTTCTTC. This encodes CASSIAGSIPAEQFF.

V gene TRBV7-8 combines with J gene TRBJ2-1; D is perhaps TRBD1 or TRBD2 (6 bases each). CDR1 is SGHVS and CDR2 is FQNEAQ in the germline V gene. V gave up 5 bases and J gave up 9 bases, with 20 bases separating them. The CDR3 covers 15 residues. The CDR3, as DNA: TGTGCCAGCAGCCCGAGGGGGGCTTACGCGAGTGAGCAGTTCTTC. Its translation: CASSPRGAYASEQFF.

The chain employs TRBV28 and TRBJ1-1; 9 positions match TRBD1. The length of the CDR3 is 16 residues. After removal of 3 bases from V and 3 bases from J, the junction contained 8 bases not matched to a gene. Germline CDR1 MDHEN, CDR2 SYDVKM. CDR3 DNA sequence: TGTGCCAGCAGTTTCCTACAGGGGGCGGGCGACACTGAAGCTTTCTTT. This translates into CASSFLQGAGDTEAFF.

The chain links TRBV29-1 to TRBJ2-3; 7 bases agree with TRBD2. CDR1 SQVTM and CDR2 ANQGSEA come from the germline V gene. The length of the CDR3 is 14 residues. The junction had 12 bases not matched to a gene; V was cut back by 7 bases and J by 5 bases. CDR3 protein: CSGLAVQIRDTQYF. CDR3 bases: TGCAGCGGCCTAGCGGTTCAAATCAGAGATACGCAGTATTTT.

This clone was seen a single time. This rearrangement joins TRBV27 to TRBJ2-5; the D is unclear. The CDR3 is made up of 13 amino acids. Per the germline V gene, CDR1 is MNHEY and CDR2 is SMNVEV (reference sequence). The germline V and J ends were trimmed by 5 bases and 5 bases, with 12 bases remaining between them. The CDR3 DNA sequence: TGTGCCAGCAGTATGTCAGGTGTGGAGACCCAGTACTTC. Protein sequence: CASSMSGVETQYF.

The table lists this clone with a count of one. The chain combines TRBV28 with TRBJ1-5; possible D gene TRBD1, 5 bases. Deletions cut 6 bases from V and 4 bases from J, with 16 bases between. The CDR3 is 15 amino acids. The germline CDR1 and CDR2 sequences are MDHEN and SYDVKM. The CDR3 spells CASRGEKLGNQPQHF. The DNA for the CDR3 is TGTGCCAGCAGGGGGGAGAAATTGGGAAATCAGCCCCAGCATTTT.

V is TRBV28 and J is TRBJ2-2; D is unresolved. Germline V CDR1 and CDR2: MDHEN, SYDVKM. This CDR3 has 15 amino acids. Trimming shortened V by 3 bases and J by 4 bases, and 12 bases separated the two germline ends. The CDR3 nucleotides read TGTGCCAGCAGTTTTATTAGTCAGCTCACCGGGGAGCTGTTTTTT. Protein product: CASSFISQLTGELFF.

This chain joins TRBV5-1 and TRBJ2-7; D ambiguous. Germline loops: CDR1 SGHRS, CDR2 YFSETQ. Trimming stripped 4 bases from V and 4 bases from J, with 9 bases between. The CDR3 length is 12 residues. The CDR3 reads CASSADNYEQYF. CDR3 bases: TGCGCCAGCAGCGCCGATAATTACGAGCAGTACTTC.

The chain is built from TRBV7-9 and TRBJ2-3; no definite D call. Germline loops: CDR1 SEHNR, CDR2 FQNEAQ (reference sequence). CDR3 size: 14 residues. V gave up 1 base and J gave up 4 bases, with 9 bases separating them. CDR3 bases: TGTGCCAGCAGCTTAGTGTCTGGCGCAGATACGCAGTATTTT. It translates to CASSLVSGADTQYF.

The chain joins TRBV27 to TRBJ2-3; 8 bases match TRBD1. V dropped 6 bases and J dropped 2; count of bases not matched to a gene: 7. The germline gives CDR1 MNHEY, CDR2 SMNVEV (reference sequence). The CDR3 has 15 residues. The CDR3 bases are TGTGCCAGCAGGTCACCGGGACAGGCCACAGATACGCAGTATTTT. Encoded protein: CASRSPGQATDTQYF.